Shown below are 8 T cell receptor beta chains from a single sample sequenced in a study of radiation and T cells in renal cell carcinoma (dated by TCRdb to the early 2020s). According to the study, the label for this sample's time point signals: blood 4 weeks post-SBRT, at nephrectomy. In the paper's terms, the treatment or condition label means: 15 Gy SBRT to primary tumor, nephrectomy 4 weeks later. The method was the immunoSEQ multiplex PCR assay. TCRdb re-hosts the immuneACCESS table, in-frame sequences only. Its copies lack some clones; in the studies checked, an unresolved V gene accounts for under half of them, and the cause for the rest is not known. Present in this sample are around 95,000 clones, 65% to 90% of which were seen just once. Together, the top ten hold approximately 6.9% of the sample. Specimen: blood, collected from a patient whose treatment included radiotherapy and nephrectomy. These receptors originate from a man aged 55 to 70 with renal cell carcinoma.

This clone was seen a few times. The chain employs TRBV5-1 and TRBJ2-2, with D hard to call. This CDR3 is 12 amino acids long. Trimming shortened V by 5 bases and J by 6 bases, and 8 bases separated the two germline ends. In germline, CDR1 is SGHRS, CDR2 YFSETQ. DNA of the CDR3: TGCGCCAGCAGTTATCTCGCCGGGGAGCTGTTTTTT. This codes for CASSYLAGELFF. Combining the CDR3 with reference TRBV5-1 and TRBJ2-2 gives the whole variable domain KAGVTQTPRYLIKTRGQQVTLSCSPISGHRSVSWYQQTPGQGLQFLFEYFSETQRNKGNFPGRFSGRQFSNSRSEMNVSTLELGDSALYLCASSYLAGELFFGEGSRLTVL.

This sequence joins TRBV7-2 and TRBJ2-5, with 10 positions matching TRBD1. CDR1 and CDR2 (germline): SGHTA, FQGNSA. CDR3 length: 17 amino acids. With 3 bases clipped from V and 5 bases from J, the junction kept 12 bases outside the gene matches. CDR3 DNA: TGTGCCAGCAGCTTGGGATTTGGATCGGGACAGGGGGAGACCCAGTACTTC. Protein product: CASSLGFGSGQGETQYF.

This clone has just one count. The chain joins TRBV27 to TRBJ2-7; D uncertain. Germline V gives CDR1 MNHEY, CDR2 SMNVEV (reference sequence). The CDR3 is 11 amino acids. The V gene lost 5 bases and the J gene lost 2 bases, with 4 bases spanning the gap. In nucleotides, the CDR3 is TGTGCCAGCAGTCCCCCCTACGAGCAGTACTTC. Amino acids: CASSPPYEQYF.

V is TRBV7-2 and J is TRBJ2-3; D is unresolved. The CDR3 is 11 residues long. Deletions cut 6 bases from V and 1 base from J, with 2 bases between. The germline gives CDR1 SGHTA, CDR2 FQGNSA. The DNA for the CDR3 is TGTGCCAGCAGTCGCACAGATACGCAGTATTTT. Protein sequence: CASSRTDTQYF.

The rearrangement joins TRBV28 to TRBJ2-7, with 8 positions matching TRBD2. CDR1 MDHEN and CDR2 SYDVKM come from the germline V gene. There are 14 residues in the CDR3. With 8 bases clipped from V and 4 bases from J, the junction kept 10 bases outside the gene matches. CDR3 nucleotide sequence: TGTGCCAGCTCCGGGGTTGGCGGGGGGTACGAGCAGTACTTC. Translating it yields CASSGVGGGYEQYF.

This rearrangement joins TRBV7-9 to TRBJ2-1, with a weak D call TRBD1 (6 bases). CDR3 length equals 14 residues. The V and J ends lost 0 bases and 8 bases respectively, with 11 bases between them. The V gene's germline CDR1 is SEHNR and CDR2 FQNEAQ (reference sequence). CDR3 sequence: CASSLAAQGHEQFF. In nucleotides, the CDR3 is TGTGCCAGCAGCTTAGCGGCACAGGGCCATGAGCAGTTCTTC.

This sequence joins TRBV2 and TRBJ1-1, with a weak D call TRBD1 (5 bases). The germline V gene has CDR1 SNHLY and CDR2 FYNNEI. V lost 2 bases and J 10 bases, leaving 11 bases between the germline ends. The CDR3 covers 12 residues. This CDR3 reads CASSERGIAAFF. The CDR3 region has the DNA TGTGCCAGCAGTGAACGGGGCATCGCAGCTTTCTTT.

This rearrangement joins TRBV6-1 to TRBJ2-7, with 12 bases aligning to TRBD2. Germline CDR1 and CDR2: MNHNS and SASEGT. V dropped 6 bases and J dropped 0; count of bases not matched to a gene: 3. This CDR3 is built from 15 residues. CDR3 DNA sequence: TGTGCCAGCAGGGCTAGCGGGAGGGCCTCCTACGAGCAGTACTTC. Protein sequence: CASRASGRASYEQYF.